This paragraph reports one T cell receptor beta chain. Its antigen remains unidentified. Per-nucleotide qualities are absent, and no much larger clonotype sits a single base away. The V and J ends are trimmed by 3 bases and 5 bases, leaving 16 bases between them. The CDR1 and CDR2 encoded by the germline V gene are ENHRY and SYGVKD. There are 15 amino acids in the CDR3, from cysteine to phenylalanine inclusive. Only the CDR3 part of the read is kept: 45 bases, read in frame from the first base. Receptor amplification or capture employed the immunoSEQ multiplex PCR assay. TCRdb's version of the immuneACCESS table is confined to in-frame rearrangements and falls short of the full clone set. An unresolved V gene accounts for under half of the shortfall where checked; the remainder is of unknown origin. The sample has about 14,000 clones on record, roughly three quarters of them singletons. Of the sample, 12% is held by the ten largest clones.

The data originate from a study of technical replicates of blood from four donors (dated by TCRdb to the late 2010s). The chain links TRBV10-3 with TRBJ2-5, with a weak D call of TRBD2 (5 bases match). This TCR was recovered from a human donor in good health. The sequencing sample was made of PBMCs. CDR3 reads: CAISDNVLAGETQYF. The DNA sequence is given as TGTGCCATCAGTGATAACGTGCTAGCTGGGGAGACCCAGTACTTC.